This TCR beta chain was captured in a study of cytomegalovirus exposure and HLA in healthy donors. The CDR3 has 13 amino acids. Trimming pared 4 bases from V and 2 bases from J, leaving 7 bases between. Germline CDR1 MNHEY, CDR2 SVGAGI. PCR used 60 Vbeta primers and 13 Jbeta primers. TCRdb's table, derived via immunoSEQ multiplex PCR, lists solely in-frame clones and lacks some. In the table there are approximately 100,000 clones, 85% to 90% of which are singletons. Sequencing was carried out using PBMCs. The chain has TRBV6-5 and TRBJ2-3, with D possibly being TRBD2 (5 bases). The clonotype comes from a man in his thirties or forties in good health and CMV-seronegative. Here the CDR3 reads CASSSGYTDTQYF. The CDR3 DNA follows: TGTGCCAGCAGTTCGGGATACACAGATACGCAGTATTTT.